This T cell receptor beta chain was retrieved from a study of technical replicates of blood from a few donors. Generated by immunoSEQ multiplex PCR, the TCRdb table keeps only in-frame clones and is missing some. The repertoire has about 93,000 clones, 95% of them found once; the top ten carry more than 0.2%. The J segment lost 6 bases and the V segment lost 0 bases, leaving 7 bases of the junction unmatched. From germline, CDR1 is MNHNY and CDR2 SVGAGI (reference sequence). There are 15 residues in the CDR3. The sequence derives from a human donor in good health. The chain couples TRBV6-6 to TRBJ1-2, with TRBD1 matching 7 bases. The sample was T cells isolated from PBMCs. CDR3 sequence (DNA): TGTGCCAGCAGTTACTCGAGGCAGGGGGAGGATGGCTACACCTTC. Amino acid sequence: CASSYSRQGEDGYTF.